The 27 T cell receptor beta chains below come from one sample, sequenced in a study of blood T cell repertoires in COVID-19. The table came from immunoSEQ multiplex PCR; TCRdb's copy has only in-frame clones and leaves some out. The sample shows about 170,000 clones, 70% to 90% of them seen only once. The sequencing input was peripheral blood. The source is a man aged 45-60 years with active or convalescent COVID-19.

The chain uses TRBV21-1 and TRBJ1-1; the table's TRBD1 call for D was not verified on the DNA. TRBV21-1 is reported as a pseudogene. This CDR3 has 13 amino acids. In DNA form, the CDR3 reads TGTGCCAGCAGCAAGGAAGGGACAGACAAAGCTTTCTTT. It specifies CASSKEGTDKAFF.

V usage is TRBV29-1 and J usage is TRBJ1-1; D not resolved. This CDR3 comprises 11 residues. CDR1 SQVTM and CDR2 ANQGSEA come from the germline V gene. Deletions cut 4 bases from V and 5 bases from J, with 8 bases between. CDR3 in amino acids: CSVVPQTEAFF. The CDR3 DNA sequence: TGCAGCGTTGTGCCCCAGACTGAAGCTTTCTTT.

The rearrangement joins TRBV7-2 to TRBJ1-6; D gene unclear. V shed 5 bases and J shed 5 bases, with 13 bases lying between them. The CDR3 covers 15 residues. The germline CDR1 and CDR2 sequences are SGHTA and FQGNSA. The CDR3 sequence is CASSPRARDNSPLHF. The CDR3 DNA sequence: TGTGCCAGCAGCCCCCGAGCACGGGATAATTCACCCCTCCACTTT.

This chain links TRBV4-2 with TRBJ2-5, with 12 bases aligning to TRBD2. Germline CDR1 is LGHNA and CDR2 is YNFKEQ. The length of the CDR3 is 17 residues. V lost 4 bases and J lost 7; bases outside the gene matches: 13. The CDR3 nucleotides are TGTGCCAGCAGCCCAGGTCCGGGACTAGCGGGCGAAGGGACCCAGTACTTC. It translates to CASSPGPGLAGEGTQYF.

V is TRBV12-5 and J is TRBJ2-6; no firm D call. V was shortened by 0 bases and J by 1 base, with 7 bases between the two germline ends. The CDR3 contains 16 residues. Germline CDR1 and CDR2: LGHNT and FRNRAP. This CDR3 reads CASGLVLSSGANVLTF. The CDR3, as DNA: TGTGCTAGTGGTTTGGTCCTTTCGTCTGGGGCCAACGTCCTGACTTTC.

The chain carries TRBV3-1 (or the pseudogene TRBV3-2) and TRBJ1-2; possible D gene TRBD1, 6 bases. This CDR3 spans 16 amino acids. V was shortened by 0 bases and J by 5 bases, with 16 bases between the two germline ends. Germline-derived CDR1 and CDR2 are LGHDT and YNNKEL (reference sequence). CDR3 DNA sequence: TGTGCCAGCAGCCAAGAGGGGGCCGTGGCGCCTTATGGCTACACCTTC. Residues: CASSQEGAVAPYGYTF.

V usage is TRBV27 and J usage is TRBJ1-3; D gene ambiguous. Germline V gene sequence: CDR1 MNHEY, CDR2 SMNVEV (reference sequence). Trimming stripped 7 bases from V and 4 bases from J, with 11 bases between. The CDR3 contains 13 residues. CDR3 bases: TGTGCCAGCACCCTCAGGAAAGGAAACACCATATATTTT. It encodes CASTLRKGNTIYF.

Only a few counts were recorded for this clone. The chain combines TRBV4-3 with TRBJ2-6, with a weak D call TRBD2 (5 bases). The germline V gene has CDR1 LGHNA and CDR2 YSLEER. The CDR3 has 19 residues. The V and J ends lost 0 bases and 0 bases respectively, with 15 bases between them. CDR3 DNA: TGCGCCAGCAGCCAAGATCGGGCGGGTCCGCTCTCTGGGGCCAACGTCCTGACTTTC. Amino acid sequence: CASSQDRAGPLSGANVLTF.

This clone was counted many times. This rearrangement joins TRBV19 to TRBJ1-1; possible D gene TRBD1, 5 bases. The CDR3 has 14 amino acids. Germline CDR1 reads LNHDA; CDR2 reads SQIVND (reference sequence). Deletions cut 6 bases from V and 9 bases from J, with 20 bases between. In DNA form, the CDR3 reads TGTGCCAGTAGCCCTTTGGGCGGGACGGCTAAAGCTTTCTTT. Amino acid sequence: CASSPLGGTAKAFF.

Only one count was recorded for this clone. In DNA form, the CDR3 reads TGTGCCAGCAGCGTTAATAGCGGGAGTGGGAATGAGCAGTTCTTC. Amino acids: CASSVNSGSGNEQFF. V usage is TRBV9 and J usage is TRBJ2-1; 9 nucleotides match TRBD2. The CDR3 contains 15 residues. J lost 7 bases, V lost 2 bases, and 7 bases had no gene match. Germline lookup yields CDR1 SGDLS and CDR2 YYNGEE.

This chain links TRBV7-9 with TRBJ2-1; TRBD2 matches 9 bases. This CDR3 spans 16 amino acids. The V segment lost 1 base and the J segment 8 bases; nucleotides outside the gene matches: 9. Per germline, CDR1 SEHNR and CDR2 FQNEAQ (reference sequence). CDR3 in amino acids: CASSLEFGGRADEQFF. As DNA, the CDR3 is TGTGCCAGCAGCTTAGAATTCGGCGGGAGGGCCGATGAGCAGTTCTTC.

This clone was observed a few times. The V and J genes are TRBV7-9 and TRBJ1-6; 7 bases align to TRBD1. From germline, CDR1 is SEHNR and CDR2 FQNEAQ (reference sequence). The CDR3 has 15 amino acids. V was pared by 4 bases and J by 5 bases, with 5 bases of the junction left unmatched. The CDR3 loop is CASSSGQSNNSPLHF. As DNA, the CDR3 is TGTGCCAGCAGCTCGGGACAGAGTAATAATTCACCCCTCCACTTT.

The chain links TRBV2 to TRBJ1-1, with 8 bases fitting TRBD1. The trim removed 6 bases at V and 2 bases at J, leaving 5 bases unmatched. The CDR3 consists of 14 residues. CDR1 is SNHLY and CDR2 is FYNNEI in the germline V gene. The CDR3: CASRPGQANTEAFF. CDR3 coding DNA: TGTGCCAGCAGACCGGGACAGGCCAACACTGAAGCTTTCTTT.

The V call is TRBV7-2, the J call TRBJ1-2; the D is unclear. Germline loops: CDR1 SGHTA, CDR2 FQGNSA. V lost 3 bases and J 7 bases, leaving 18 bases between the germline ends. The CDR3 sequence is 15 residues long. The CDR3 here is CASSLSGNSPRGYTF. As DNA, the CDR3 is TGTGCCAGCAGCTTGTCCGGGAACTCCCCCCGTGGCTACACCTTC.

This chain uses TRBV11-3 with TRBJ2-5; 8 bases are shared with TRBD2. The CDR3 contains 14 residues. With 5 bases clipped from V and 4 bases from J, the junction kept 6 bases outside the gene matches. In germline, CDR1 is SGHNT, CDR2 YENEEA. The CDR3 region has the DNA TGTGCCAGCAGCGGAGCGGGAGTGGCAGAGACCCAGTACTTC. It is translated as CASSGAGVAETQYF.

The rearrangement uses TRBV2 and TRBJ1-5, with 10 bases lining up with TRBD1. The CDR3 sequence is 14 residues long. The V segment lost 3 bases and the J segment 7 bases; nucleotides outside the gene matches: 3. Germline V gene data show CDR1 as SNHLY and CDR2 as FYNNEI. This CDR3 reads CASSDRDRGQPQHF. The CDR3 nucleotides read TGTGCCAGCAGTGACCGGGACAGGGGCCAGCCCCAGCATTTT.

The chain combines TRBV5-1 with TRBJ2-5, with 9 bases matching TRBD2. The CDR3 is 16 amino acids. Germline CDR1 is SGHRS and CDR2 is YFSETQ. V shed 1 base and J 0 bases; nucleotides not matched to a gene: 4. In DNA form, the CDR3 reads TGCGCCAGCAGCTTGATTGGCGGGGGGGACCAAGAGACCCAGTACTTC. Protein: CASSLIGGGDQETQYF.

This sequence joins TRBV7-9 and TRBJ1-6; D uncertain. Germline CDR1 and CDR2: SEHNR and FQNEAQ (reference sequence). Trimming cost V 0 bases and J 10 bases, with 10 bases left between them. This CDR3 comprises 14 residues. For the CDR3, the DNA is TGTGCCAGCAGCTTAGCGAGCGGGGTCTCACCCCTCCACTTT. The encoded protein is CASSLASGVSPLHF.

The rearrangement uses TRBV25-1 and TRBJ2-5; D perhaps matches TRBD2 (6 bases). V shed 2 bases and J shed 0 bases, with 13 bases lying between them. Germline V gene data show CDR1 as MGHDK and CDR2 as SYGVNS. This CDR3 has 16 residues. The CDR3 DNA reads as TGTGCCAGCAGTGAACCAAAAGGGGACTACCAAGAGACCCAGTACTTC. Its translation is CASSEPKGDYQETQYF.

In DNA, the CDR3 is TGTGCCAGCAGCCCGGGAGGAGGGCCGGTTGAGCAGTTCTTC. Translated: CASSPGGGPVEQFF. The chain uses TRBV6-2 or TRBV6-3 and TRBJ2-1; 7 bases map to TRBD2. The CDR3 runs 14 residues. Germline V lookup: CDR1 MNHEY, CDR2 SVGEGT. V was pared by 6 bases and J by 9 bases, with 11 bases of the junction left unmatched.

The chain couples TRBV4-3 to TRBJ1-1; TRBD1 aligns across 10 bases. Germline trimming cut 1 base from V and 5 bases from J; bases unmatched to any gene: 1. Germline V CDR1 and CDR2: LGHNA, YSLEER. The CDR3 length is 14 residues. Here the CDR3 DNA reads TGCGCCAGCAGCCAAGTGGGACAGGGGACTGAAGCTTTCTTT. This translates into CASSQVGQGTEAFF.

The rearrangement uses TRBV29-1 and TRBJ2-5; D not certain. Germline CDR1 is SQVTM and CDR2 is ANQGSEA. The CDR3 consists of 11 residues. The ends were cut back, 6 bases at V and 4 bases at J, with 9 bases in the middle. This CDR3 reads CSVHSLETQYF. The DNA of the CDR3 is TGCAGCGTCCATAGTTTAGAGACCCAGTACTTC.

V usage is TRBV24-1 and J usage is TRBJ2-7; TRBD2 aligns across 10 bases. With 10 bases clipped from V and 0 bases from J, the junction kept 8 bases outside the gene matches. Germline assignment: CDR1 KGHDR and CDR2 SFDVKD. The CDR3 spans 15 residues. CDR3 sequence (DNA): TGTGCCACACAAGATACTAGCGGGGCCTCCTACGAGCAGTACTTC. Protein product: CATQDTSGASYEQYF.

The genes are TRBV19 and TRBJ2-1, with 12 bases matching TRBD2. Losses at the gene ends were 3 bases for V and 3 bases for J; bases not matched to a gene: 3. The germline V gene encodes CDR1 LNHDA and CDR2 SQIVND (reference sequence). The CDR3 contains 16 residues. The CDR3 loop reads CASSMTSGGFYNEQFF. CDR3 sequence (DNA): TGTGCCAGTAGTATGACTAGCGGGGGATTCTACAATGAGCAGTTCTTC.

This sequence joins TRBV18 and TRBJ2-4; no clear D. The CDR3 runs 15 residues. The germline V and J ends were trimmed by 2 bases and 0 bases, with 8 bases remaining between them. Germline V gives CDR1 KGHSH, CDR2 LQKENI. This CDR3 is CASSPNSVAKNIQYF. The CDR3 bases are TGTGCCAGCTCACCAAACTCCGTAGCCAAAAACATTCAGTACTTC.

In DNA, the CDR3 is TGTGCCACCAGCAGGGGACTAGCGGGTAGCACAGATACGCAGTATTTT. Its translation is CATSRGLAGSTDTQYF. V gene TRBV15 combines with J gene TRBJ2-3; 12 nucleotides line up with TRBD2. Germline V CDR1 and CDR2: LNHNV, YYDKDF (reference sequence). CDR3 length equals 16 residues. The ends lost 3 bases at V and 0 bases at J; junction bases unmatched: 1.

The chain employs TRBV5-6 and TRBJ2-5; TRBD1 is a possible D gene (6 bases). The CDR3 length is 13 residues. CDR1 SGHDT and CDR2 YYEEEE come from the germline V gene. Deletions cut 5 bases from V and 5 bases from J, with 13 bases between. CDR3 nucleotide sequence: TGTGCCAGCAGGCAGGGGCGTGGGGAGACCCAGTACTTC. Translation: CASRQGRGETQYF.